The TCR beta chain under discussion was sequenced for a study of T-cell memory formation after mild COVID-19. A single record per CDR3 protein comes from TCRdb applying MiXCR to the 5' RACE reads. The top ten clones hold around an eighth of a sample with 500,000 to 550,000 distinct CDR3 sequences, roughly 20% of them seen once. The TCR originated in an adult woman who had mild COVID-19 (a few samples of this study predate the infection). Cell type and time point are not known. The source material was PBMCs or a T cell subset sorted from them (not recorded which).

The CDR3 DNA is TGCAGCGTTGAATTTGAGGGGTTGAACACTGAAGCTTTCTTT. The encoded protein is CSVEFEGLNTEAFF. V gene TRBV29-1 combines with J gene TRBJ1-1; possible D gene TRBD1, 5 bases. The CDR3 contains 14 residues. V lost 2 bases to trimming and J lost 0 bases, with 10 bases between them. Germline CDR1 is SQVTM and CDR2 is ANQGSEA.